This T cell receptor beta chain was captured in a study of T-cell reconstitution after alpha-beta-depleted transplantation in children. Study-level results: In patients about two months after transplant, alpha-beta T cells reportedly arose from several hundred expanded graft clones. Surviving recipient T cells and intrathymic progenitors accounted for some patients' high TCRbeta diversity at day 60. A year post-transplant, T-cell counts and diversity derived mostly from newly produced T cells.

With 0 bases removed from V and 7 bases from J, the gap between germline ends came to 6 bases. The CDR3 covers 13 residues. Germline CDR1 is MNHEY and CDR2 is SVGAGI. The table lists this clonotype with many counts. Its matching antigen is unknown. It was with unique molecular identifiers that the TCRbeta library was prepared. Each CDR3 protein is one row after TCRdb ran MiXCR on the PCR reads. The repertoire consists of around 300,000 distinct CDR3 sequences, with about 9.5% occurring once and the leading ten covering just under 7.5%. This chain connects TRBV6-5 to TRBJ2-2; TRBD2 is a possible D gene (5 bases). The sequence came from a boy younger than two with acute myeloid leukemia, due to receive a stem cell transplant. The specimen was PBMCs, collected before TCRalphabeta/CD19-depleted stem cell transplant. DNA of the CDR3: TGTGCCAGCAGTTACTCTACTAGCGGGGAGCTGTTTTTT. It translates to CASSYSTSGELFF.